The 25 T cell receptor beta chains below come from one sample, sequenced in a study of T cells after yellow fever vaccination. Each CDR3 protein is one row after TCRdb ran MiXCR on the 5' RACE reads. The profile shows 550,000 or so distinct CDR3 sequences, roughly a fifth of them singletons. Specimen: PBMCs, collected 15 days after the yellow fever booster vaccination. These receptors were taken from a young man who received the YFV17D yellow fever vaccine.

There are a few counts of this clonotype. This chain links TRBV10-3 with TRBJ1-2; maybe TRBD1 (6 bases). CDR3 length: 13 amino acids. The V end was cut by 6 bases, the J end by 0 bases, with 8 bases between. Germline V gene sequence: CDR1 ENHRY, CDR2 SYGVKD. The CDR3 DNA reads TGTGCCATCAGGGGGGCGACTAACTATGGCTACACCTTC. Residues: CAIRGATNYGYTF.

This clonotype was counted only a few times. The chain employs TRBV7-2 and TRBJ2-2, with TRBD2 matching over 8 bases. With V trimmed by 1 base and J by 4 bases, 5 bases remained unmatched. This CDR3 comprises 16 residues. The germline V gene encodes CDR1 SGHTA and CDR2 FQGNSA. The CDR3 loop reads CASSLEAGAVTGELFF. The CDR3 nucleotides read TGTGCCAGCAGCTTAGAAGCGGGGGCTGTCACCGGGGAGCTGTTTTTT.

CDR3 DNA: TGTGCCACCAGCAGAGATTCCGCTAGCGGGAGGGCCGGGGACGACGAGCAGTACTTC. Residues: CATSRDSASGRAGDDEQYF. The V gene is TRBV15, the J gene TRBJ2-7; 12 bases agree with TRBD2. Germline values: CDR1 LNHNV, CDR2 YYDKDF (reference sequence). J lost 5 bases, V lost 0 bases, and 14 bases had no gene match. The CDR3 runs 19 residues. The whole variable domain, remainder taken from reference TRBV15 and TRBJ2-7, is DAMVIQNPRYQVTQFGKPVTLSCSQTLNHNVMYWYQQKSSQAPKLLFHYYDKDFNNEADTPDNFQSRRPNTSFCFLDIRSPGLGDTAMYLCATSRDSASGRAGDDEQYFGPGTRLTVT.

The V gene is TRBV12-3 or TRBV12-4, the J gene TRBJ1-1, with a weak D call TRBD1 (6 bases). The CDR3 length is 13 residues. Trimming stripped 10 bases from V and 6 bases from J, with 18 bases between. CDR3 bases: TGTGCCACCACCCGATCAGAGGGGGCTGAAGCTTTCTTT. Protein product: CATTRSEGAEAFF.

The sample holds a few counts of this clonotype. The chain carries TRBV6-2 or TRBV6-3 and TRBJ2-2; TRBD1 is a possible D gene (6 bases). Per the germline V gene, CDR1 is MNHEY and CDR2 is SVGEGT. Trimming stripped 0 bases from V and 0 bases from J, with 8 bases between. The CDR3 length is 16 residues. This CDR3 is CASSYSGTTNTGELFF. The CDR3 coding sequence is TGTGCCAGCAGTTACTCGGGGACAACGAACACCGGGGAGCTGTTTTTT.

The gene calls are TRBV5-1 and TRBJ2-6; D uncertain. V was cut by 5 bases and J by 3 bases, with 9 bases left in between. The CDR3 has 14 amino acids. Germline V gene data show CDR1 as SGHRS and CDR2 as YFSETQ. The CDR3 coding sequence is TGCGCCAGCAGTCGGACGGATGGGGCCAACGTCCTGACTTTC. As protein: CASSRTDGANVLTF.

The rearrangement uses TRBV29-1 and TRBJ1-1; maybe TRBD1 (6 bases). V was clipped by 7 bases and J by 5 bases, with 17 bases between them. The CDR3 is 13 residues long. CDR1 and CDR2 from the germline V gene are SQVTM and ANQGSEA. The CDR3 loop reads CSAEEGQGTEAFF. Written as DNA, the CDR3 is TGCAGCGCCGAAGAGGGGCAGGGGACTGAAGCTTTCTTT. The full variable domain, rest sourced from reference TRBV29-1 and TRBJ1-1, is SAVISQKPSRDICQRGTSLTIQCQVDSQVTMMFWYRQQPGQSLTLIATANQGSEATYESGFVIDKFPISRPNLTFSTLTVSNMSPEDSSIYLCSAEEGQGTEAFFGQGTRLTVV.

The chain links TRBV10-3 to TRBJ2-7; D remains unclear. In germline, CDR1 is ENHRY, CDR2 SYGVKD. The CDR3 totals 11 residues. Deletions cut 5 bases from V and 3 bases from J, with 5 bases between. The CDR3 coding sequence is TGTGCCATCAGTTCAGGCTACGAGCAGTACTTC. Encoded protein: CAISSGYEQYF.

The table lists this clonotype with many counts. CDR3 DNA sequence: TGTGCCAGCAGCTTCTACGTGGGGGGGGACAATCAGCCCCAGCATTTT. Its protein product is CASSFYVGGDNQPQHF. The genes are TRBV28 and TRBJ1-5; tentative D call: TRBD1 (5 bases). The CDR3 is 16 amino acids. V shed 6 bases and J shed 3 bases, with 18 bases lying between them. In germline, CDR1 is MDHEN, CDR2 SYDVKM.

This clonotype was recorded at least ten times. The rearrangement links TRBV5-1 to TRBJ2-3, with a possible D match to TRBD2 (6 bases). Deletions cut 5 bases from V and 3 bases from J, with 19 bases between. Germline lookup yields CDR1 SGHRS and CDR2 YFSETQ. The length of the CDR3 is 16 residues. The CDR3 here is CASRTSSLGGTDTQYF. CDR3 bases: TGCGCCAGCAGAACTAGCTCCTTAGGAGGAACAGATACGCAGTATTTT.

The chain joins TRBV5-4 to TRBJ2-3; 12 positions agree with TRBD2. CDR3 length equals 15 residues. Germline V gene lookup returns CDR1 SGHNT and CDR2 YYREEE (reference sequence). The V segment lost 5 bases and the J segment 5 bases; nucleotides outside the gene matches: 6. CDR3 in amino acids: CASSRRLAGEDTQYF. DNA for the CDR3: TGTGCCAGCAGTCGCCGACTAGCGGGAGAAGATACGCAGTATTTT.

This CDR3 is CASSQDLITYEQYF. The CDR3 DNA follows: TGTGCCAGCAGCCAAGATCTCATAACCTACGAGCAGTACTTC. The chain employs TRBV3-1 and TRBJ2-7, with no clear D. The CDR3 totals 14 residues. Germline V gene lookup returns CDR1 LGHDT and CDR2 YNNKEL (reference sequence). Trimming pared 0 bases from V and 2 bases from J, leaving 8 bases between.

The CDR3 loop is CASRVGQQQETQYF. For the CDR3, the DNA is TGTGCCAGCAGAGTCGGACAGCAACAAGAGACCCAGTACTTC. The V gene is TRBV12-3 or TRBV12-4, the J gene TRBJ2-5; perhaps TRBD1 as D (6 bases). V was clipped by 6 bases and J by 2 bases, with 13 bases between them. This CDR3 contains 14 residues.

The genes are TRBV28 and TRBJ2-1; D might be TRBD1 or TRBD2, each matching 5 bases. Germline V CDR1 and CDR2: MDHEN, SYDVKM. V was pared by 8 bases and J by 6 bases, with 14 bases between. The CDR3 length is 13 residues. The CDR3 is CASHPGRGNEQFF. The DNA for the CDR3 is TGTGCCAGCCACCCGGGACGGGGCAATGAGCAGTTCTTC.

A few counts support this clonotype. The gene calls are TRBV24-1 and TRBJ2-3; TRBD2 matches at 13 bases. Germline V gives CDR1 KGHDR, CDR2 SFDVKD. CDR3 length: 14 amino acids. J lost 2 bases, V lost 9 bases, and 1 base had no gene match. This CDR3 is CATGLAGDTDTQYF. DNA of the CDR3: TGTGCCACCGGACTAGCGGGGGACACAGATACGCAGTATTTT.

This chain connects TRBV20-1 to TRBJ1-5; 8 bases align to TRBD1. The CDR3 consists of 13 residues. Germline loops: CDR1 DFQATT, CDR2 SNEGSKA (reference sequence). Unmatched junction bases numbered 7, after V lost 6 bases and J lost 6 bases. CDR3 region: CSALTGEGQPQHF. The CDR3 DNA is TGCAGTGCCCTGACAGGGGAGGGTCAGCCCCAGCATTTT.

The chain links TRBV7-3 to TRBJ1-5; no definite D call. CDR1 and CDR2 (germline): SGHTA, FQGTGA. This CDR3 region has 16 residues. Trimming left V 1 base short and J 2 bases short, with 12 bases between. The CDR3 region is CASSLNIRGGNQPQHF. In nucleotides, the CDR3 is TGTGCCAGCAGCTTAAACATCCGGGGAGGCAATCAGCCCCAGCATTTT.

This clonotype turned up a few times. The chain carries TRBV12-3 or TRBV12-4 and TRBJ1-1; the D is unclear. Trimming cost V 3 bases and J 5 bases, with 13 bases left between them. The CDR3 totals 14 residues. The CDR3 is CASSLGTAGTEAFF. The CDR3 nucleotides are TGTGCCAGCAGTTTGGGCACAGCGGGAACTGAAGCTTTCTTT.

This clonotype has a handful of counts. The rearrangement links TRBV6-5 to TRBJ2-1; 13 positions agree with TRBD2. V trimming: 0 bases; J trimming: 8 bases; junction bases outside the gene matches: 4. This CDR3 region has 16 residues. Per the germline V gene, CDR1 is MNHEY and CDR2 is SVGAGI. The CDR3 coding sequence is TGTGCCAGCAGTTACTCCGGACTAGCGGGAGTCCATGAGCAGTTCTTC. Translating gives CASSYSGLAGVHEQFF.

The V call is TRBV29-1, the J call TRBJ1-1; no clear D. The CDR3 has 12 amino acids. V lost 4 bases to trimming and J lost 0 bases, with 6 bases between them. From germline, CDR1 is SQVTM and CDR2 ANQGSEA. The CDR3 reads CSVVYMNTEAFF. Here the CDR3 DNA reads TGCAGCGTTGTGTATATGAACACTGAAGCTTTCTTT. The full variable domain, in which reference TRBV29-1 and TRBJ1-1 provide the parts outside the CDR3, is SAVISQKPSRDICQRGTSLTIQCQVDSQVTMMFWYRQQPGQSLTLIATANQGSEATYESGFVIDKFPISRPNLTFSTLTVSNMSPEDSSIYLCSVVYMNTEAFFGQGTRLTVV.

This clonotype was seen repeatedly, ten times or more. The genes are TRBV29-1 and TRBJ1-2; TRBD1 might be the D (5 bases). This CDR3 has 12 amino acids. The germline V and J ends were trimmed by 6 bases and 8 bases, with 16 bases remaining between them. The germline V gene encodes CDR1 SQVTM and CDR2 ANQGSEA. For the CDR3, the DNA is TGCAGCGTCAAAGGCGGGGGTCGCGGCTACACCTTC. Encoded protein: CSVKGGGRGYTF.

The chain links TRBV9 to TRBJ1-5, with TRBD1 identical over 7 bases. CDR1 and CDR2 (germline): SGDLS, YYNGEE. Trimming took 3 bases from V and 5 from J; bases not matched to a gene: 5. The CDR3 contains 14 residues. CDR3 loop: CASSEGDRDQPQHF. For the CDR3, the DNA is TGTGCCAGCAGCGAGGGGGACAGAGATCAGCCCCAGCATTTT. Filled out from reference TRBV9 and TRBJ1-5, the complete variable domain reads DSGVTQTPKHLITATGQRVTLRCSPRSGDLSVYWYQQSLDQGLQFLIQYYNGEERAKGNILERFSAQQFPDLHSELNLSSLELGDSALYFCASSEGDRDQPQHFGDGTRLSIL.

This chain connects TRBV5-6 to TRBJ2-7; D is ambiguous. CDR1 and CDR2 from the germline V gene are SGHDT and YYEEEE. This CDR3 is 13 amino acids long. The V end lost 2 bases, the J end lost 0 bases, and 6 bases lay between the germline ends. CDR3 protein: CASSFSNSYEQYF. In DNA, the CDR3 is TGTGCCAGCAGCTTCAGTAACTCCTACGAGCAGTACTTC.

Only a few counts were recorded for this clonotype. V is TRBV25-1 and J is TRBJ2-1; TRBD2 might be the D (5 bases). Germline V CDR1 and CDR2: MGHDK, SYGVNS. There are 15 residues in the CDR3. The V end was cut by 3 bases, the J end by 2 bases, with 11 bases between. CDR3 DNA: TGTGCCAGCAGTGACCTCCTAGCAGCCTACAATGAGCAGTTCTTC. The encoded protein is CASSDLLAAYNEQFF.

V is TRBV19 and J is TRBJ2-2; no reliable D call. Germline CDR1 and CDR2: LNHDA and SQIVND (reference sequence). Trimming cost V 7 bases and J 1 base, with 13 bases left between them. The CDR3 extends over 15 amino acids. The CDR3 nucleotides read TGTGCCAGTACAGGCGGACCCATGAACACCGGGGAGCTGTTTTTT. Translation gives CASTGGPMNTGELFF.